The clone carrying this T cell receptor (beta chain) appeared a single time. These data belong to a study of blood T cell repertoires in COVID-19. Study summary: Specimens from acute and convalescent COVID-19 originated in the United States, Italy and Spain.

In the original workflow: Using reference gene primer amplification, nucleated cell counts were estimated. Sequencing used immunoSEQ multiplex PCR; TCRdb keeps in-frame clones, though not all of them. V, J and clone size reflect that table, while D and trimming were determined from the DNA. The sample carries approximately 130,000 clones, almost 85% recorded once. Germline-derived CDR1 and CDR2 are MDHEN and SYDVKM. The length of the CDR3 is 15 residues. V was trimmed by 3 bases and J by 6 bases, leaving 12 bases between them. Sample: peripheral blood. V usage is TRBV28 and J usage is TRBJ1-6; D possibly corresponds to TRBD1 (5 bases). The TCR sequence derives from a human donor in a cohort sampled during active COVID-19. The CDR3 spells CASSLRRQPNSPLHF. The CDR3 nucleotides are TGTGCCAGCAGTTTGAGGCGACAGCCTAATTCACCCCTCCACTTT.